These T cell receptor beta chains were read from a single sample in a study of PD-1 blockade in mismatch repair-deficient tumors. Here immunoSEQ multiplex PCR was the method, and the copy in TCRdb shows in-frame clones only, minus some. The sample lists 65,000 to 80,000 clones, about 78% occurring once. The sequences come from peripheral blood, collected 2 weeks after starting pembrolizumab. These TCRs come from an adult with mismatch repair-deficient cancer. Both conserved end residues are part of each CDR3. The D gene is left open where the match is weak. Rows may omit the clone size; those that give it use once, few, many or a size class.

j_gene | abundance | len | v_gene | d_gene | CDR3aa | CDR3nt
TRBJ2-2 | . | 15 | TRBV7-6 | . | CASSLGLANTGELFF | TGTGCCAGCAGCTTGGGTCTCGCGAACACCGGGGAGCTGTTTTTT
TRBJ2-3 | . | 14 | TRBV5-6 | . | CASRATVSTDTQYF | TGTGCCAGCAGGGCGACAGTTAGCACAGATACGCAGTATTTT
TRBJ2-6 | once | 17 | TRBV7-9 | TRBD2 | CASSLLRAGLGANVLTF | TGTGCCAGCAGCTTACTCAGAGCGGGACTTGGGGCCAACGTCCTGACTTTC
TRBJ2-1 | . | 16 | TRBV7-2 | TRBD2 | CASSSQLAGGGTEQFF | TGTGCCAGCAGCTCGCAACTAGCGGGAGGGGGTACTGAGCAGTTCTTC
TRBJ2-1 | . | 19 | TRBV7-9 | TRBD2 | CASSLGGPQMGGSYNEQFF | TGTGCCAGCAGCTTAGGCGGGCCCCAAATGGGCGGGAGCTACAATGAGCAGTTCTTC
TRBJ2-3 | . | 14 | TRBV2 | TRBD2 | CASIPGLAGDTQYF | TGTGCCAGCATTCCTGGACTAGCCGGAGATACGCAGTATTTT
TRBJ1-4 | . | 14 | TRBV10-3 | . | CASGSPERNEKLFF | TGTGCCTCTGGAAGCCCCGAGCGGAATGAAAAACTGTTTTTT
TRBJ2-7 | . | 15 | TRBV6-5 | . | CASSHGGPKGYEQYF | TGTGCCAGCAGCCACGGGGGACCAAAAGGCTACGAGCAGTACTTC
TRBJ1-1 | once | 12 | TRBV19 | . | CASSMLGTEAFF | TGTGCCAGTAGTATGCTCGGGACTGAAGCTTTCTTT
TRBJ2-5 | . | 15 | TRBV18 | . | CASSPGAADQETQYF | TGTGCCAGCTCACCAGGTGCGGCAGACCAAGAGACCCAGTACTTC
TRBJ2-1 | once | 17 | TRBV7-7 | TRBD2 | CASSVNPNGTGGNEQFF | TGTGCTAGCAGCGTAAACCCCAACGGAACGGGGGGGAATGAGCAGTTCTTC
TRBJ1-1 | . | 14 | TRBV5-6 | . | CASSLADKNTEAFF | TGTGCCAGCAGCTTGGCAGATAAGAACACTGAAGCTTTCTTT
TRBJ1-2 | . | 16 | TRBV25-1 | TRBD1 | CASSEQGVGANYGYTF | TGTGCCAGCAGTGAACAGGGGGTCGGAGCTAACTATGGCTACACCTTC
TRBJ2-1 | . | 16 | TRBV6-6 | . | CASSYSSGPRGNEQFF | TGTGCCAGCAGTTACTCAAGCGGCCCTCGAGGAAATGAGCAGTTCTTC
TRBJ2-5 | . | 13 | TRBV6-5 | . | CASSRTAQETQYF | TGTGCCAGCAGCCGGACCGCACAAGAGACCCAGTACTTC
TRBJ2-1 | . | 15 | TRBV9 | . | CASSELQGFINEQFF | TGTGCCAGCAGCGAACTACAGGGATTCATCAATGAGCAGTTCTTC